This passage covers 18 T cell receptor beta chains from one sample sequenced in a study of T cell responses to AZD1222 COVID-19 vaccine. Clones were sequenced by immunoSEQ multiplex PCR, and TCRdb holds only the in-frame ones, with some missing. The sample records about 150,000 clones, approximately 91% being singletons. The input for sequencing was peripheral blood, taken 28 days after the second AZD1222 dose. These receptors originate from an adult who received the AZD1222 COVID-19 vaccine.

The chain uses TRBV13 and TRBJ2-7; D might be TRBD2 (5 bases). Trimming took off 0 bases at V and 3 bases at J, with 12 bases between the two ends. The CDR3 length is 15 residues. Germline V gives CDR1 PRHDT, CDR2 FYEKMQ (reference sequence). The CDR3 reads CASSLGLAGRYEQYF. For the CDR3, the DNA is TGTGCCAGCAGCTTAGGCTTGGCGGGTCGCTACGAGCAGTACTTC.

The rearrangement links TRBV25-1 to TRBJ1-1; 8 bases line up with TRBD1. The J segment lost 8 bases and the V segment lost 3 bases, leaving 11 bases of the junction unmatched. From germline, CDR1 is MGHDK and CDR2 SYGVNS. CDR3 length equals 15 residues. In nucleotides, the CDR3 is TGTGCCAGCAGTGAGTCAGGGGGCGCTGAGAAAGAAGCTTTCTTT. Its protein is CASSESGGAEKEAFF.

V and J are TRBV27 and TRBJ1-6; D ambiguous. Germline V gene data show CDR1 as MNHEY and CDR2 as SMNVEV (reference sequence). CDR3 length equals 17 residues. Trimming stripped 3 bases from V and 2 bases from J, with 14 bases between. The CDR3 sequence: CASSFVRGGTYNSPLHF. In DNA, the CDR3 is TGTGCCAGCAGTTTCGTCCGGGGAGGGACCTATAATTCACCCCTCCACTTT.

The rearrangement links TRBV6-5 to TRBJ1-1; 11 bases match TRBD1. Germline CDR1 and CDR2: MNHEY and SVGAGI. This CDR3 is 15 amino acids long. V gave up 2 bases and J gave up 4 bases; unmatched junction bases: 3. The CDR3 here is CASSYGGTGGTEAFF. The CDR3 bases are TGTGCCAGCAGTTACGGTGGGACAGGGGGCACTGAAGCTTTCTTT.

V usage is TRBV5-4 and J usage is TRBJ1-1; D is uncertain. The V gene lost 3 bases and the J gene lost 0 bases, with 9 bases spanning the gap. Germline CDR1 is SGHNT and CDR2 is YYREEE (reference sequence). The CDR3 runs to 14 residues. CDR3 amino acids: CASSSRDLNTEAFF. The DNA of the CDR3 is TGTGCCAGCAGCTCCAGAGATTTGAACACTGAAGCTTTCTTT.

The chain is built from TRBV27 and TRBJ2-7, with no clear D. Germline lookup yields CDR1 MNHEY and CDR2 SMNVEV (reference sequence). CDR3 size: 14 residues. V dropped 6 bases and J dropped 0 bases, with 12 bases sitting between them. The CDR3 protein is CASSRASSSYEQYF. The CDR3 region has the DNA TGTGCCAGCAGCCGGGCCTCGAGCTCCTACGAGCAGTACTTC.

This clone was picked up one time. This rearrangement joins TRBV3-1 (or the pseudogene TRBV3-2) to TRBJ2-7, with 13 positions matching TRBD2. The CDR3 extends over 19 amino acids. V shed 1 base, J shed 4 bases, and the junction held 13 bases outside the gene matches. Germline assignment: CDR1 LGHDT and CDR2 YNNKEL (reference sequence). DNA for the CDR3: TGTGCCAGCAGCCAAGGGATCGCGACTAGCGGGAGGAACGGTTACGAGCAGTACTTC. Encoded protein: CASSQGIATSGRNGYEQYF.

The chain links TRBV6-6 to TRBJ1-5; D is undetermined. Germline V gene sequence: CDR1 MNHNY, CDR2 SVGAGI (reference sequence). This CDR3 has 15 amino acids. V lost 4 bases, J lost 4 bases, and 14 bases lay in between. For the CDR3, the DNA is TGTGCCAGCAGTTCGGGAGACACCAAAAATCAGCCCCAGCATTTT. The encoded protein is CASSSGDTKNQPQHF.

V is TRBV3-1 (or the pseudogene TRBV3-2) and J is TRBJ2-7; TRBD2 aligns across 7 bases. The CDR3 runs 14 residues. Trimming removed 1 base from V and 8 bases from J; junction bases left unmatched: 8. Germline loops: CDR1 LGHDT, CDR2 YNNKEL (reference sequence). The CDR3 loop reads CASSQGGSGFKQYF. The CDR3 bases are TGTGCCAGCAGCCAAGGCGGGAGTGGGTTCAAGCAGTACTTC.

The gene calls are TRBV7-9 and TRBJ1-5; 8 nucleotides match TRBD1. Per germline, CDR1 SEHNR and CDR2 FQNEAQ (reference sequence). V shed 5 bases and J 7 bases; nucleotides not matched to a gene: 4. The CDR3 loop spans 13 amino acids. The CDR3 DNA is TGTGCCAGCAGCCACGACAGGGGACAGCCCCAGCATTTT. Translation gives CASSHDRGQPQHF.

The chain is built from TRBV30 and TRBJ1-1; 7 bases line up with TRBD1. Germline-derived CDR1 and CDR2 are GTSNPN and SVGIG (reference sequence). The CDR3 sequence is 11 residues long. V gave up 5 bases and J gave up 10 bases; unmatched junction bases: 7. CDR3 sequence (DNA): TGTGCCTGGGCCCAGGGGGTTGGAGCTTTCTTT. Residues: CAWAQGVGAFF.

V and J are TRBV9 and TRBJ2-2; 8 positions agree with TRBD1. Germline CDR1 is SGDLS and CDR2 is YYNGEE. The J segment lost 1 base and the V segment lost 5 bases, leaving 7 bases of the junction unmatched. This CDR3 comprises 16 residues. The CDR3 spells CASSHHRGKNTGELFF. CDR3 in DNA: TGTGCCAGCAGTCATCACAGGGGGAAGAACACCGGGGAGCTGTTTTTT.

This clone occurred a few times. J is TRBJ1-2 and V is TRBV30, with a weak D call TRBD1 (5 bases). The CDR3 sequence is 16 residues long. Germline values: CDR1 GTSNPN, CDR2 SVGIG (reference sequence). The V end was cut by 4 bases, the J end by 4 bases, with 22 bases between. This CDR3 reads CAWKVEGRQTGYGYTF. CDR3 sequence (DNA): TGTGCCTGGAAGGTTGAGGGGCGCCAGACGGGCTATGGCTACACCTTC.

V usage is TRBV12-3 or TRBV12-4 and J usage is TRBJ1-1; D call uncertain. CDR3 length: 11 amino acids. V lost 8 bases and J 6 bases, leaving 10 bases between the germline ends. DNA of the CDR3: TGTGCCAGCGGTTGGACCGCTGAAGCTTTCTTT. Translation: CASGWTAEAFF.

The CDR3 DNA sequence: TGTGCCAGTAGGAACCCTCTTACAGAGCCAAATCAGCCCCAGCATTTT. It yields the protein CASRNPLTEPNQPQHF. The chain carries TRBV19 and TRBJ1-5; D is undetermined. Deletions cut 6 bases from V and 4 bases from J, with 19 bases between. The germline CDR1 and CDR2 sequences are LNHDA and SQIVND (reference sequence). The CDR3 spans 16 residues.

The V call is TRBV27, the J call TRBJ2-3, with TRBD2 identical over 7 bases. The CDR3 length is 15 residues. CDR1 is MNHEY, CDR2 SMNVEV, per germline (reference sequence). Trimming removed 3 bases from V and 7 bases from J; junction bases left unmatched: 10. CDR3 nucleotide sequence: TGTGCCAGCAGTTTTGTGGGAGGGCCACGATATACGCAGTATTTT. Amino acid sequence: CASSFVGGPRYTQYF.

The chain has TRBV5-8 and TRBJ1-6; 8 nucleotides agree with TRBD1. The CDR3 sequence is 15 residues long. Trimming took 2 bases from V and 10 from J; bases not matched to a gene: 8. CDR1 is SGHTS, CDR2 YDEGEE, per germline. CDR3 DNA sequence: TGTGCCAGCAGCTTTCGACAGGGGATAGGATCACCCCTCCACTTT. Protein: CASSFRQGIGSPLHF.

The chain carries TRBV30 and TRBJ2-4; TRBD2 matches at 8 bases. The CDR3 covers 16 residues. Germline trimming cut 1 base from V and 0 bases from J; bases unmatched to any gene: 5. Germline loops: CDR1 GTSNPN, CDR2 SVGIG (reference sequence). This chain's CDR3 is CAWSELAGGAKNIQYF. The CDR3 region has the DNA TGTGCCTGGAGTGAACTGGCGGGGGGAGCCAAAAACATTCAGTACTTC.